Shown below are 9 T cell receptor beta chains from a single sample sequenced in a study of cytomegalovirus exposure and HLA in healthy donors. Some clones are missing from TCRdb's copy, which holds only in-frame ones; the method was immunoSEQ multiplex PCR. Here the sample spans hundreds of thousands of clones, about nine tenths being singletons. The material sequenced was PBMCs. The receptors derive from a woman aged 18-29 years in good health and CMV-seronegative.

The chain is built from TRBV28 and TRBJ1-1; D not resolved. Trimming stripped 6 bases from V and 11 bases from J, with 19 bases between. CDR1 MDHEN and CDR2 SYDVKM come from the germline V gene. This CDR3 contains 13 residues. CDR3: CASSPPSRTYAFF. The CDR3 DNA follows: TGTGCCAGCAGCCCCCCGAGTAGAACTTATGCTTTCTTT.

There are a few counts of this clone. The gene calls are TRBV10-2 and TRBJ2-2; the D is unclear. The CDR3 is 13 residues long. In germline, CDR1 is WSHSY, CDR2 SAAADI. Trimming pared 9 bases from V and 5 bases from J, leaving 13 bases between. CDR3 in DNA: TGCGCCAGTTCCCACGGTCGAACCGGGGAGCTGTTTTTT. Residues: CASSHGRTGELFF.

This chain joins TRBV29-1 and TRBJ1-1; TRBD1 matches at 11 bases. CDR3 length: 14 amino acids. V lost 3 bases, J lost 11 bases, and 11 bases stayed unmatched. In germline, CDR1 is SQVTM, CDR2 ANQGSEA. CDR3 nucleotides: TGCAGCGTTGACCCCGGACAGGGGGCTCGTATGGCTTTCTTT. This gives the protein CSVDPGQGARMAFF.

The V gene is TRBV5-8, the J gene TRBJ2-7; D call uncertain. V lost 1 base and J lost 4, with 15 bases in between. The CDR3 contains 15 residues. Germline V CDR1 and CDR2: SGHTS, YDEGEE. CDR3 sequence reads: CASSLRSGPPYEQYF. The DNA of the CDR3 is TGTGCCAGCAGCTTGAGGTCAGGCCCGCCGTACGAGCAGTACTTC.

The chain combines TRBV2 with TRBJ1-2; 9 nucleotides match TRBD1. The CDR3 contains 15 residues. V dropped 5 bases and J dropped 1; count of bases not matched to a gene: 5. Germline assignment: CDR1 SNHLY and CDR2 FYNNEI. The CDR3 loop is CASSSGQGINYGYTF. The CDR3 bases are TGTGCCAGCAGTTCCGGACAGGGGATTAACTATGGCTACACCTTC. Variable domain in full (rest from reference TRBV2 and TRBJ1-2): EPEVTQTPSHQVTQMGQEVILRCVPISNHLYFYWYRQILGQKVEFLVSFYNNEISEKSEIFDDQFSVERPDGSNFTLKIRSTKLEDSAMYFCASSSGQGINYGYTFGSGTRLTVV.

This chain uses TRBV29-1 with TRBJ2-7; D is perhaps TRBD1 (5 bases). Germline V lookup: CDR1 SQVTM, CDR2 ANQGSEA. The CDR3 has 14 amino acids. V lost 2 bases, J lost 0 bases, and 11 bases lay in between. The CDR3 protein is CSVEKDTPSYEQYF. In nucleotides, the CDR3 is TGCAGCGTTGAAAAGGACACTCCCTCCTACGAGCAGTACTTC.

The chain links TRBV2 to TRBJ2-2, with 9 bases fitting TRBD2. CDR1 is SNHLY and CDR2 is FYNNEI in the germline V gene. The CDR3 runs 15 residues. Trimming at V came to 6 bases and at J to 4 bases, leaving 6 bases not matched to a gene. The CDR3 region is CASRKSGRSTGELFF. As DNA, the CDR3 is TGTGCCAGCAGAAAAAGCGGGAGGAGCACCGGGGAGCTGTTTTTT. Full variable domain (missing parts from reference TRBV2 and TRBJ2-2): EPEVTQTPSHQVTQMGQEVILRCVPISNHLYFYWYRQILGQKVEFLVSFYNNEISEKSEIFDDQFSVERPDGSNFTLKIRSTKLEDSAMYFCASRKSGRSTGELFFGEGSRLTVL.

The chain combines TRBV11-2 with TRBJ2-5; TRBD1 agrees at 7 bases. CDR3 size: 16 residues. Germline-derived CDR1 and CDR2 are SGHAT and FQNNGV. V lost 1 base, J lost 2 bases, and 7 bases stayed unmatched. CDR3 DNA sequence: TGTGCCAGCAGCTTAGTTCGGGACAGATTTCAAGAGACCCAGTACTTC. It translates to CASSLVRDRFQETQYF.

The chain couples TRBV11-3 to TRBJ2-1, with TRBD2 matching over 13 bases. Germline CDR1 SGHNT, CDR2 YENEEA. CDR3 length: 15 amino acids. With V trimmed by 5 bases and J by 6 bases, 4 bases remained unmatched. CDR3 sequence reads: CASSKLAGGFNEQFF. CDR3 bases: TGTGCCAGCAGCAAACTAGCGGGAGGGTTCAATGAGCAGTTCTTC.